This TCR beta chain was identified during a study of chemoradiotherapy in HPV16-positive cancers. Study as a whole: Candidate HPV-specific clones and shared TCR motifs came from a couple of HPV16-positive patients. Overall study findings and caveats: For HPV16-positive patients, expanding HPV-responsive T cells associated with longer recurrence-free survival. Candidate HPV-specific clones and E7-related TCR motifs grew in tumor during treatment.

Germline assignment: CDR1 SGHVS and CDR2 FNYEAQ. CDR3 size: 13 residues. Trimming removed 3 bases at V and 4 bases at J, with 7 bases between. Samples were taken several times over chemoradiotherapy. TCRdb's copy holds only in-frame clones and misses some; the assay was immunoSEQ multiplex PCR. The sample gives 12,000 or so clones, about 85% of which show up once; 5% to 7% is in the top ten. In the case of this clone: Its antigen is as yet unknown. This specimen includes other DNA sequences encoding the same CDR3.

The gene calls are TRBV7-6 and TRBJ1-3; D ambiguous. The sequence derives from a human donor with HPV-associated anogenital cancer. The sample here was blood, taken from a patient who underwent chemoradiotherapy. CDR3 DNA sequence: TGTGCCAGCAGCTTCGAGCCCGGAAACACCATATATTTT. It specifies CASSFEPGNTIYF.